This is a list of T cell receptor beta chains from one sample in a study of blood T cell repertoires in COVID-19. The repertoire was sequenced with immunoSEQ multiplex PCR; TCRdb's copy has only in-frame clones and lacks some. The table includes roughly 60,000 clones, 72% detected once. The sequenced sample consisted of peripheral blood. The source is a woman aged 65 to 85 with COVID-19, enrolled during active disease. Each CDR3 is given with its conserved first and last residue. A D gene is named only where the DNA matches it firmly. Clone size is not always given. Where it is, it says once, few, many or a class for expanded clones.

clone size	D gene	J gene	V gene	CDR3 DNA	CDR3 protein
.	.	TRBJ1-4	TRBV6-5	TGTGCCAGCAGTTACTCGCCAACACCCCCCGAAAAACTGTTTTTT	CASSYSPTPPEKLFF
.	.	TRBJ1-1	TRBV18	TGTGCCAGCTCACCAAACAGGGATTCGACTGAAGCTTTCTTT	CASSPNRDSTEAFF
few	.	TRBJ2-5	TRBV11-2	TGTGCCAGCAGCGAACAGGGTGGAGAGACCCAGTACTTC	CASSEQGGETQYF
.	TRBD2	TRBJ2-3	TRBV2	TGTGCCAGCAGGGGGCTAGCGGGAGTTGATACGCAGTATTTT	CASRGLAGVDTQYF
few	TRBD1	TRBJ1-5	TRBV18	TGTGCCAGCTCACCCGGACAGGGGGCCGAGAATCAGCCCCAGCATTTT	CASSPGQGAENQPQHF
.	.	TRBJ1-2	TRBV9	TGTGCCAGCAGCCCCCGGGACTCTCGGAGGGCGGGCTACACCTTC	CASSPRDSRRAGYTF
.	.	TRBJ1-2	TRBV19	TGTGCCAGTAGTATCCAGACGGGGGTCTACACCTTC	CASSIQTGVYTF
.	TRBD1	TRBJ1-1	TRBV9	TGTGCCAGCAGCGGGGGGCGGGACAGGGGCGCCTGGACTGAAGCTTTCTTT	CASSGGRDRGAWTEAFF
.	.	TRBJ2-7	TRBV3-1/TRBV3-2	TGTGCCAGCAGCCGGCAGGGGTTCGGCGAGCAGTACTTC	CASSRQGFGEQYF
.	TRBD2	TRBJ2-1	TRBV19	TGTGCCAGTATGGTGTTAGCGGGTGCAAATGAGCAGTTCTTC	CASMVLAGANEQFF
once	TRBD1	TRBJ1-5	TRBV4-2	TGTGCCAGCAGCCAAGAGAACCGGCAGGGGGATCAGCCCCAGCATTTT	CASSQENRQGDQPQHF
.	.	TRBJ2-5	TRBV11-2	TGTGCCAGCAGCTTAAGCAACCAAGAGACCCAGTACTTC	CASSLSNQETQYF
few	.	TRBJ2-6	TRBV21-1	TGTGCCAGCCGGGACAGTCGACCAGGGGCCAACGTCCTGACTTTC	CASRDSRPGANVLTF
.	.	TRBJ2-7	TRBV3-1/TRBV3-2	TGTGCCAGCAGCCAAGTCGACAGGTACTACGAGCAGTACTTC	CASSQVDRYYEQYF
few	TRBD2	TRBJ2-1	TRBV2	TGTGCCAGCAGTGACGGACTAGCGGGAGTTAATGAGCAGTTCTTC	CASSDGLAGVNEQFF
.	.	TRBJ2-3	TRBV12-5	TGTGCTAGTGGCCCTAAGGGACTGTGGACAGATACGCAGTATTTT	CASGPKGLWTDTQYF
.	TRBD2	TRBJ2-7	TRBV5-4	TGTGCCAGCAGCCCTAGACTAGCGGGGGAGAACGAGCAGTACTTC	CASSPRLAGENEQYF
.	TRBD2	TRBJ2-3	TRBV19	TGTGCCAGTAGTAGTAGCGGGGGGGCCCTGGCCCCAGATACGCAGTATTTT	CASSSSGGALAPDTQYF
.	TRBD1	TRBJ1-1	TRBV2	TGTGCCAGCAGTCCGGGACAGGTCCTTCCGGCTGAAGCTTTCTTT	CASSPGQVLPAEAFF
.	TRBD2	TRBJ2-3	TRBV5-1	TGCGCCAGCAGCACCGGACTAGCGGGAGAGGGAACAGATACGCAGTATTTT	CASSTGLAGEGTDTQYF
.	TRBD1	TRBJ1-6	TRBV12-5	TGTGCTAGTGGTTTGTCTCTGGGACAGTTTTCACCCCTCCACTTT	CASGLSLGQFSPLHF
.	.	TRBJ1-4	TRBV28	TGTGCCAGCTATCCGGGGGGGGGCCAGGAAAAACTGTTTTTT	CASYPGGGQEKLFF
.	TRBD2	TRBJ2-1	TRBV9	TGTGCCAGCAGCTTACGTCCCGGGACTAGCGGGAGGGTTTCCAATGAGCAGTTCTTC	CASSLRPGTSGRVSNEQFF
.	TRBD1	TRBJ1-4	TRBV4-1	TGCGCCAGCAGCCAAGATAACAGGGGGCTCAGAGAAAAACTGTTTTTT	CASSQDNRGLREKLFF
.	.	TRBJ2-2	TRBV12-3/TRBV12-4	TGTGCCAGCAGTTTCGCGAACACCGGGGAGCTGTTTTTT	CASSFANTGELFF
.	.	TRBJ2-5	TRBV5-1	TGCGCCAGCAGCCAAGGGCTTCCGGGGGAGACCCAGTACTTC	CASSQGLPGETQYF
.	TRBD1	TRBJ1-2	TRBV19	TGTGCCAGTAGTCCGCTACCGGGACAGGGGGCGAGAGCTAACTATGGCTACACCTTC	CASSPLPGQGARANYGYTF
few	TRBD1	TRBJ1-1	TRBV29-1	TGCAGCGTTGCAGGGACAGGGAGAAAGGCTTTCTTT	CSVAGTGRKAFF
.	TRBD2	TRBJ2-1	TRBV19	TGTGCCAGTAGTGTCGGACTAGCGGGGGCCTTTAGGGGAAATGAGCAGTTCTTC	CASSVGLAGAFRGNEQFF
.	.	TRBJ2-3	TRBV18	TGTGCCAGCTCTGGGGGGTCTCCGCAGTATTTT	CASSGGSPQYF
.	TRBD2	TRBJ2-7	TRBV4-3	TGCGCCAGCAGCCAAGATCTGCTAGCGGCTCGGTACGAGCAGTACTTC	CASSQDLLAARYEQYF
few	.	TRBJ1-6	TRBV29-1	TGCAGCGTTGAGGTTGGGGAGAGCTCCTATAATTCACCCCTCCACTTT	CSVEVGESSYNSPLHF
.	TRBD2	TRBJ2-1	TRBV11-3	TGTGCCAGCAGCCCCTCGTTGGGACTAGCGGAAGGCTCCTACAATGAGCAGTTCTTC	CASSPSLGLAEGSYNEQFF
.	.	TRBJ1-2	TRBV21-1	TGTGCCAGCAGGTTCACGTCGGGGGATGGCTACACCTTC	CASRFTSGDGYTF
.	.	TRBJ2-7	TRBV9	TGTGCCAGCAGCCCCCGCACAGGGTTGGACGAGCAGTACTTC	CASSPRTGLDEQYF
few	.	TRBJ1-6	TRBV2	TGTGCCAGCAGTGTAATAGGGGGAGATTCACCCCTCCACTTT	CASSVIGGDSPLHF
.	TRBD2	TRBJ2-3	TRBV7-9	TGTGCCAGCAGCTCGCCGGGACTAGCGGGACAGTATAGCACAGATACGCAGTATTTT	CASSSPGLAGQYSTDTQYF
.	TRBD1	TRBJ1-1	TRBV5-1	TGCGCCAGCAGCTTGGCGAGGGACAGGGTTACTGAAGCTTTCTTT	CASSLARDRVTEAFF
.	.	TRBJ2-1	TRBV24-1	TGTGCCACCAGTGATACAGGGAAAACGGCTAACAATGAGCAGTTCTTC	CATSDTGKTANNEQFF
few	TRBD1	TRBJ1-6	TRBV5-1	TGCGCCAGCAGCCCGGGACAGACAGCTAATTCACCCCTCCACTTT	CASSPGQTANSPLHF
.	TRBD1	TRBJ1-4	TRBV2	TGTGCCAGCAGGCATCCGGGACAGATAGATGAAAAACTGTTTTTT	CASRHPGQIDEKLFF
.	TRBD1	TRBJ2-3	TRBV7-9	TGTGCCAGCACCCCGAGACAGGGCGGCGATACGCAGTATTTT	CASTPRQGGDTQYF
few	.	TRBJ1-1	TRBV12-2	TGTGCAAGTCGCTTAGCGCAAGGGAGTGAGAGCGCTTTCTTT	CASRLAQGSESAFF
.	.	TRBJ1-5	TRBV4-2	TGTGCCAGCAATCCCGGAGACAGTAGCAATCAGCCCCAGCATTTT	CASNPGDSSNQPQHF
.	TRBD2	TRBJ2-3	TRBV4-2	TGTGCCAGCAGCCAGCGGGGGGGCTCAGATACGCAGTATTTT	CASSQRGGSDTQYF